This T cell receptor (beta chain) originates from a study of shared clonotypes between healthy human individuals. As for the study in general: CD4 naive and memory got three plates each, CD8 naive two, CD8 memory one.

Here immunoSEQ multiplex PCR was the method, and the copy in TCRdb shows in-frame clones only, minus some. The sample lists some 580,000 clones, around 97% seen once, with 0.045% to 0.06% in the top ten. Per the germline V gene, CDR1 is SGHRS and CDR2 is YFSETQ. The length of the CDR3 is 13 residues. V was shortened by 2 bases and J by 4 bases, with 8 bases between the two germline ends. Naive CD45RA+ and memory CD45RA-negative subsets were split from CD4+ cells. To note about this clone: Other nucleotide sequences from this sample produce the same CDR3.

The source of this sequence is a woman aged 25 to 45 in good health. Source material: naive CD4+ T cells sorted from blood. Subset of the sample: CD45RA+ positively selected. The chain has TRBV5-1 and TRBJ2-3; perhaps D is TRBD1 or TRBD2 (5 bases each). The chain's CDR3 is CASSLGTADTQYF. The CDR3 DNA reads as TGCGCCAGCAGCTTAGGGACCGCAGATACGCAGTATTTT.